What follows are 7 T cell receptor beta chains derived from one specimen sequenced in a study of CD8+ T cells in alopecia areata. RNA, once extracted, was reverse transcribed into cDNA for use as the sequencing template. TCRdb's copy holds only in-frame clones and misses some; the assay was immunoSEQ multiplex PCR. The top ten clones hold roughly 5.3% of a sample with about 200,000 clones, about 61% of them seen once. Material for sequencing was CD8+ T cells sorted from blood. The receptors were sampled from a human donor in good health.

The chain joins TRBV13 to TRBJ1-4; no clear D. Trimming removed 7 bases at V and 8 bases at J, with 23 bases between. The CDR3 contains 16 residues. CDR1 and CDR2 from the germline V gene are PRHDT and FYEKMQ (reference sequence). CDR3 region: CASIDLKGGPDEKLFF. The CDR3 DNA sequence: TGTGCCAGCATCGACCTGAAGGGAGGTCCTGACGAAAAACTGTTTTTT.

The V call is TRBV15, the J call TRBJ2-7; no clear D. Deletions cut 1 base from V and 5 bases from J, with 6 bases between. CDR1 is LNHNV, CDR2 YYDKDF, per germline (reference sequence). This CDR3 has 12 residues. CDR3 loop: CATSRALDEQYF. The CDR3 DNA reads TGTGCCACCAGCAGAGCTTTGGACGAGCAGTACTTC.

The rearrangement links TRBV7-8 to TRBJ2-5; D ambiguous. Trimming took off 7 bases at V and 0 bases at J, with 12 bases between the two ends. The germline CDR1 and CDR2 sequences are SGHVS and FQNEAQ. This CDR3 is 14 amino acids long. Written as DNA, the CDR3 is TGTGCCAGCACCCAACGGGCATACCAAGAGACCCAGTACTTC. Translation gives CASTQRAYQETQYF.

On this clone: Other DNA sequences from this sample encode an identical CDR3 as well. This chain uses TRBV11-2 with TRBJ2-1; no firm D call. The CDR3 is 11 residues long. V was trimmed by 5 bases and J by 7 bases, leaving 6 bases between them. The V gene's germline CDR1 is SGHAT and CDR2 FQNNGV. The CDR3 reads CASSLGNEQFF. CDR3 coding DNA: TGTGCCAGCAGCCTGGGGAATGAGCAGTTCTTC.

The V call is TRBV6-5, the J call TRBJ2-3; D gene ambiguous. This CDR3 has 13 residues. Germline V gene data show CDR1 as MNHEY and CDR2 as SVGAGI. Trimming pared 9 bases from V and 0 bases from J, leaving 10 bases between. The CDR3 protein is CASWDYSTDTQYF. For the CDR3, the DNA is TGTGCCAGTTGGGATTATAGCACAGATACGCAGTATTTT.

The rearrangement links TRBV19 to TRBJ1-1; D gene ambiguous. The CDR3 extends over 14 amino acids. Deletions cut 0 bases from V and 1 base from J, with 6 bases between. CDR1 LNHDA and CDR2 SQIVND come from the germline V gene (reference sequence). The CDR3 nucleotides are TGTGCCAGTAGTATAGACAGCGCGAACACTGAAGCTTTCTTT. This codes for CASSIDSANTEAFF. Looking up the rest from reference TRBV19 and TRBJ1-1 gives the full variable domain: DGGITQSPKYLFRKEGQNVTLSCEQNLNHDAMYWYRQDPGQGLRLIYYSQIVNDFQKGDIAEGYSVSREKKESFPLTVTSAQKNPTAFYLCASSIDSANTEAFFGQGTRLTVV.

The DNA for the CDR3 is TGCGCCAGCAGCTTGGAAGGCGCGGGGCCCCTGGGAGAGCAGTACTTC. It encodes CASSLEGAGPLGEQYF. The genes are TRBV5-1 and TRBJ2-7; D is perhaps TRBD2 (6 bases). This CDR3 comprises 16 residues. Trimming took 0 bases from V and 7 from J, leaving 20 bases between them. CDR1 and CDR2 (germline): SGHRS, YFSETQ.